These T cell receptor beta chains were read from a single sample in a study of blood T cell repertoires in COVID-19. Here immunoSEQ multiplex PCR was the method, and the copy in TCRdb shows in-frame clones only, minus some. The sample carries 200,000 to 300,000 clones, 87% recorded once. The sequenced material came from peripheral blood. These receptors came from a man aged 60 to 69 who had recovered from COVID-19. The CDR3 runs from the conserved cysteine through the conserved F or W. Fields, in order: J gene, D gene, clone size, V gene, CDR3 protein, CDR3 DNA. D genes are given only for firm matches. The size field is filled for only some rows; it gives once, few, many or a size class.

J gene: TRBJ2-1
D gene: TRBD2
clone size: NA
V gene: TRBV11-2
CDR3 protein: CASSFLGGSSYNEQFF
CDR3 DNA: TGTGCCAGCAGCTTCCTCGGCGGGAGCTCCTACAATGAGCAGTTCTTC

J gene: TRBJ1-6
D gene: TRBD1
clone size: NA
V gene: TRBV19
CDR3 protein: CASSTTGGNSPLHF
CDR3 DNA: TGTGCCAGTAGTACGACAGGGGGCAATTCACCCCTCCACTTT

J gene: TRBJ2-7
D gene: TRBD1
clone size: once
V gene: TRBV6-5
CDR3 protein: CASRAWDRGVYEQYF
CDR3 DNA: TGTGCCAGCAGGGCGTGGGACAGGGGAGTTTACGAGCAGTACTTC

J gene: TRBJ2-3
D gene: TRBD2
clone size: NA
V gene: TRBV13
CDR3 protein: CASSFGTSGAPDTQYF
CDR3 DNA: TGTGCCAGCAGCTTTGGGACTAGCGGGGCGCCAGATACGCAGTATTTT

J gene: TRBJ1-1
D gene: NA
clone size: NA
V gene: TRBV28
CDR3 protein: CAIYTVAEAFF
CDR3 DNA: TGTGCCATCTATACGGTCGCTGAAGCTTTCTTT

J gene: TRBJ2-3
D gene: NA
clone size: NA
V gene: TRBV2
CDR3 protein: CASSRLVPTDTQYF
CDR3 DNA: TGTGCCAGCAGCCGACTAGTCCCCACAGATACGCAGTATTTT

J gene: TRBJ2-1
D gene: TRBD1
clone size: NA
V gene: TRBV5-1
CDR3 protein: CASSFTDRDGSEQFF
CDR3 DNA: TGCGCCAGCAGCTTCACTGACAGGGACGGTAGTGAGCAGTTCTTC

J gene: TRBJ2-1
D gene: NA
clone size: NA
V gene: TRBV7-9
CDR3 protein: CASTGEISSYNEQFF
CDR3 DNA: TGTGCCAGCACGGGAGAAATAAGCTCCTACAATGAGCAGTTCTTC

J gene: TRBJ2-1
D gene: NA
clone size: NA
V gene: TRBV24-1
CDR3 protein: CATSAEGLGSSYNEQFF
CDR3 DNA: TGTGCCACCAGTGCGGAGGGGCTGGGGTCATCCTACAATGAGCAGTTCTTC

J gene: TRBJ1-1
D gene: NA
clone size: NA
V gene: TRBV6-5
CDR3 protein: CASSEMMRATEAFF
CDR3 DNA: TGTGCCAGCAGCGAGATGATGAGGGCCACTGAAGCTTTCTTT

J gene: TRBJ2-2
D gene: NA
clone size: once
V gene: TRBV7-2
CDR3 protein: CASSLGAGLNTGELFF
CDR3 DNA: TGTGCCAGCAGCTTAGGCGCAGGCCTGAACACCGGGGAGCTGTTTTTT

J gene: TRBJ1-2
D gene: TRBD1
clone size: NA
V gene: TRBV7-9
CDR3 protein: CASSPQGLLGYTF
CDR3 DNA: TGTGCCAGCAGCCCACAGGGGTTATTGGGCTACACCTTC

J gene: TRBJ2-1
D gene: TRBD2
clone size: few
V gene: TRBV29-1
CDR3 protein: CSVDAGGFYNEQFF
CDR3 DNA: TGCAGCGTTGACGCGGGGGGTTTCTACAATGAGCAGTTCTTC

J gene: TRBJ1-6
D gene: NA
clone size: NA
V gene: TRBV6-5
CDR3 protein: CASKQWSNSPLHF
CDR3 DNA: TGTGCCAGCAAACAGTGGTCGAATTCACCCCTCCACTTT

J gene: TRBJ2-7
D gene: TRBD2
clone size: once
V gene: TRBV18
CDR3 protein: CASSPASGYEQYF
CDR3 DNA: TGTGCCAGCTCACCGGCTAGCGGGTACGAGCAGTACTTC

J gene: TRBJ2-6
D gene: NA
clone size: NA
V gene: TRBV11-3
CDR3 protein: CASSRHSGANVLTF
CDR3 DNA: TGTGCCAGCAGCAGACACTCTGGGGCCAACGTCCTGACTTTC

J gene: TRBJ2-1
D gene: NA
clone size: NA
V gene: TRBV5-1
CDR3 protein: CASSLVTGILNEQFF
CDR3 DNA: TGCGCCAGCAGCTTGGTTACGGGGATACTTAATGAGCAGTTCTTC

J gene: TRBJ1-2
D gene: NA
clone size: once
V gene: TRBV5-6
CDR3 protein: CASSLRALFNRDGYTF
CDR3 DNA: TGTGCCAGCAGCTTGAGGGCTTTGTTTAACAGGGATGGCTACACCTTC

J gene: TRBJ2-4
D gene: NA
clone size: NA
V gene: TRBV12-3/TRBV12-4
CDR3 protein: CASGRNIQYF
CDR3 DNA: TGTGCCAGCGGGAGAAACATTCAGTACTTC

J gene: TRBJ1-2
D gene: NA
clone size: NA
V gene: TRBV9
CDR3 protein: CASSAHRVPLYGYTF
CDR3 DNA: TGTGCCAGCAGCGCACACAGGGTCCCTCTCTATGGCTACACCTTC

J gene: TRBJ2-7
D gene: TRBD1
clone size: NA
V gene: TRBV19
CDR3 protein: CASSPDRVGRYEQYF
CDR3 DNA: TGTGCCAGTAGTCCAGACAGGGTGGGACGTTACGAGCAGTACTTC

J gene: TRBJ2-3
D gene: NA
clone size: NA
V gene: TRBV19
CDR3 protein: CASSIRDTSTDTQYF
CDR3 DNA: TGTGCCAGTAGTATACGGGACACCTCCACAGATACGCAGTATTTT

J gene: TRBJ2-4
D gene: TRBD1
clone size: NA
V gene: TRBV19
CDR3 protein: CASSVGQISKNIQYF
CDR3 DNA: TGTGCCAGTAGTGTGGGACAGATATCCAAAAACATTCAGTACTTC

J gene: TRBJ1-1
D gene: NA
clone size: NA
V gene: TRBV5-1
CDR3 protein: CASSFMPQGFENTEAFF
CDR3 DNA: TGCGCCAGCAGCTTTATGCCCCAGGGGTTTGAGAACACTGAAGCTTTCTTT

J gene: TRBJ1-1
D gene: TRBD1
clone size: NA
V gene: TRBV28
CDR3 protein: CASRRRDRTTEAFF
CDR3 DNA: TGTGCCAGCAGGCGGAGGGACAGAACGACTGAAGCTTTCTTT

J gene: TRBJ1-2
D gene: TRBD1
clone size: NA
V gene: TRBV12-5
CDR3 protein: CASGLPGQGNYGYTF
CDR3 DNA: TGTGCTAGTGGTCTGCCGGGACAGGGGAACTATGGCTACACCTTC

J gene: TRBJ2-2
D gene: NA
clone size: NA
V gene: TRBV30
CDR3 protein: CAWSERQRNTGELFF
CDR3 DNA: TGTGCCTGGAGTGAAAGGCAGCGGAACACCGGGGAGCTGTTTTTT

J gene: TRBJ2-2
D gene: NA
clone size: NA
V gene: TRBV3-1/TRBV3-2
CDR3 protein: CASSQSTGTGELFF
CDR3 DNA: TGTGCCAGCAGCCAGTCCACGGGGACCGGGGAGCTGTTTTTT

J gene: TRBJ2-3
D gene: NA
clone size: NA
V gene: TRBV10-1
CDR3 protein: CATPAGGQTDTQYF
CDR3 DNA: TGCGCCACACCCGCAGGAGGTCAGACAGATACGCAGTATTTT

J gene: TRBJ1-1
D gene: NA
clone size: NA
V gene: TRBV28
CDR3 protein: CASSFEQGNTEAFF
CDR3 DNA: TGTGCCAGCAGTTTCGAACAGGGCAACACTGAAGCTTTCTTT

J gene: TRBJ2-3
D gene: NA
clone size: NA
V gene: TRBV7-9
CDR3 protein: CASSLGSDTDTQYF
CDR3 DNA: TGTGCCAGCAGCTTAGGGAGCGACACAGATACGCAGTATTTT

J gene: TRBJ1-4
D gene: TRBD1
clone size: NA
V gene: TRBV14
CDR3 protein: CASSYRQGANEKLFF
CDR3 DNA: TGTGCCAGCAGTTACCGACAGGGGGCTAATGAAAAACTGTTTTTT